The 21 T cell receptor beta chains below come from one sample, sequenced in a study of blood T cells in healthy people across ages. A second 7 to 11 cycle PCR used barcoded and J-beta primers. MiXCR was run by TCRdb on the 5' RACE reads, yielding one entry per CDR3 protein. This table has some 290,000 distinct CDR3 sequences, 27% appearing once. The sequenced sample consisted of blood. Receptors were obtained from a woman between 65 and 79 years old in good health.

V and J are TRBV29-1 and TRBJ2-1, with a weak D call TRBD1 (6 bases). Trimming cost V 8 bases and J 4 bases, with 18 bases left between them. Germline V lookup: CDR1 SQVTM, CDR2 ANQGSEA. The CDR3 has 14 amino acids. CDR3: CSTARGSQYNEQFF. The CDR3, as DNA: TGCAGCACCGCAAGGGGGTCTCAGTACAATGAGCAGTTCTTC.

This clonotype was counted at least ten times. The CDR3 here is CASSLRPGTSGRGIRDEQFF. CDR3 sequence (DNA): TGTGCCAGCAGTTTACGTCCCGGGACTAGCGGGAGGGGTATTAGGGATGAGCAGTTCTTC. The rearrangement joins TRBV28 to TRBJ2-1, with 16 bases lining up with TRBD2. CDR1 and CDR2 (germline): MDHEN, SYDVKM. This CDR3 region has 20 residues. V shed 2 bases, J shed 8 bases, and the junction held 15 bases outside the gene matches.

This clonotype was observed a handful of times. The genes are TRBV25-1 and TRBJ2-1; 14 nucleotides line up with TRBD2. The germline CDR1 and CDR2 sequences are MGHDK and SYGVNS. This CDR3 contains 17 residues. J gave up 5 bases and V 2 bases, and 5 bases lay outside the gene matches. CDR3 residues: CASSETMGLAGDNEQFF. CDR3 coding DNA: TGTGCCAGCAGTGAAACCATGGGACTAGCGGGAGACAATGAGCAGTTCTTC.

This clonotype turned up a few times. The chain links TRBV7-2 to TRBJ2-1, with TRBD2 matching 11 bases. The end of the DNA fits TRBJ2-5 better, so the J call may be wrong. The CDR3 has 15 amino acids. Germline V lookup: CDR1 SGHTA, CDR2 FQGNSA. This chain's CDR3 is CASSVTSGSWETQYF. The CDR3 DNA is TGTGCCAGCAGCGTCACTAGCGGGAGTTGGGAGACCCAGTACTTC.

The CDR3 nucleotides are TGCAGTGCAAAATACCCGACAAGCACAGATACGCAGTATTTT. It specifies CSAKYPTSTDTQYF. The rearrangement uses TRBV20-1 and TRBJ2-3; D gene uncertain. V was cut by 6 bases and J by 0 bases, with 13 bases left in between. This CDR3 contains 14 residues. Germline loops: CDR1 DFQATT, CDR2 SNEGSKA (reference sequence).

Comments on this clonotype: This may arise from a read error, as a much more abundant clone is one base away. V gene TRBV28 combines with J gene TRBJ2-5; no firm D call. This CDR3 is built from 13 residues. Germline V gene sequence: CDR1 MDHEN, CDR2 SYDVKM. This CDR3 is CASSLDRYNEQSF. CDR3 in DNA: TGTGCCAGCAGTTTAGACCGATACAATGAGCAGTCCTTC.

This clonotype has more than one count but fewer than ten. The V gene is TRBV29-1, the J gene TRBJ2-1, with D perhaps matching TRBD2 (6 bases). V dropped 3 bases and J dropped 5 bases, with 14 bases sitting between them. This CDR3 has 14 amino acids. Germline V gene lookup returns CDR1 SQVTM and CDR2 ANQGSEA. DNA for the CDR3: TGCAGCGTTGAGGCGGGGTGGAATGACAATGAGCAGTTCTTC. Protein: CSVEAGWNDNEQFF.

The chain employs TRBV20-1 and TRBJ2-1; 9 bases align to TRBD2. Germline V gene data show CDR1 as DFQATT and CDR2 as SNEGSKA (reference sequence). The CDR3 consists of 12 residues. J was trimmed by 15 bases and V by 3 bases; bases with no gene match: 9. The CDR3 DNA follows: TGCAGTGCTAGCTTAGCGGGGGCAGGGCGGTTCTTC. Protein product: CSASLAGAGRFF.

This clonotype was seen a few times. The V gene is TRBV4-1, the J gene TRBJ2-7; 7 bases are shared with TRBD2. CDR1 and CDR2 (germline): MGHRA, YSYEKL. The junction had 8 bases not matched to a gene; V was cut back by 0 bases and J by 3 bases. This CDR3 has 16 residues. The CDR3 coding sequence is TGCGCCAGCAGCCAAGACTCAGCGGGGAGGGTCTACGAGCAGTACTTC. Its translation is CASSQDSAGRVYEQYF.

The rearrangement links TRBV28 to TRBJ2-7; 8 bases are a match to TRBD1. This CDR3 has 14 residues. J gave up 5 bases and V 8 bases, and 11 bases lay outside the gene matches. Germline V gives CDR1 MDHEN, CDR2 SYDVKM. The CDR3 DNA reads TGTGCCAGCCACCCCACAGGGGGTTTCGACGAGCAGTACTTC. This gives the protein CASHPTGGFDEQYF.

This clonotype was seen only a few times. The V gene is TRBV27, the J gene TRBJ2-7; TRBD1 might be the D (6 bases). V gave up 6 bases and J gave up 1 base, with 16 bases separating them. In germline, CDR1 is MNHEY, CDR2 SMNVEV (reference sequence). The CDR3 runs to 15 residues. CDR3 nucleotide sequence: TGTGCCAGCAGCCTCAACCGGGACACATCCTACGAGCAGTACTTC. This sequence encodes CASSLNRDTSYEQYF.

The chain has TRBV3-1 and TRBJ2-7; perhaps TRBD1 as D (5 bases). V lost 4 bases, J lost 2 bases, and 12 bases lay in between. Germline V gene lookup returns CDR1 LGHDT and CDR2 YNNKEL (reference sequence). The CDR3 is 14 residues long. CDR3 DNA sequence: TGTGCCAGCAGCCGCGGTGACAGACCCTACGAGCAGTACTTC. Translated: CASSRGDRPYEQYF.

J is TRBJ2-2 and V is TRBV24-1; 7 nucleotides agree with TRBD1. Germline V lookup: CDR1 KGHDR, CDR2 SFDVKD. The CDR3 spans 16 residues. Trimming at V came to 4 bases and at J to 6 bases, leaving 10 bases not matched to a gene. CDR3 in DNA: TGTGCCACCAGTGACCCCGACAGGGATGTTGCCGGGGAGCTGTTTTTT. This codes for CATSDPDRDVAGELFF.

This clonotype was seen ten or more times. The rearrangement joins TRBV28 to TRBJ1-1; D remains ambiguous. CDR3 length equals 13 residues. V was cut by 5 bases and J by 0 bases, with 7 bases left in between. Germline V CDR1 and CDR2: MDHEN, SYDVKM. This chain's CDR3 is CASSLVMNTEAFF. The DNA of the CDR3 is TGTGCCAGCAGTCTAGTCATGAACACTGAAGCTTTCTTT.

This clonotype was observed a few times. The chain links TRBV6-1 to TRBJ1-5; 10 bases match TRBD1. Losses at the gene ends were 5 bases for V and 7 bases for J; bases not matched to a gene: 8. Germline loops: CDR1 MNHNS, CDR2 SASEGT. There are 15 residues in the CDR3. In DNA, the CDR3 is TGTGCCAGCAGTCTCCGGGACAGGGGAAAGCAGCCCCAGCATTTT. This gives the protein CASSLRDRGKQPQHF.

V gene TRBV20-1 combines with J gene TRBJ2-3, with a possible D match to TRBD1 (5 bases). Trimming left V 4 bases short and J 5 bases short, with 16 bases between. The germline gives CDR1 DFQATT, CDR2 SNEGSKA (reference sequence). The CDR3 runs to 14 residues. The CDR3 coding sequence is TGCAGTGCTATCATCCTAGGGGCGAGAGATACGCAGTATTTT. Its translation is CSAIILGARDTQYF.

This clonotype was seen only a few times. The V gene is TRBV28, the J gene TRBJ1-5; 7 nucleotides align to TRBD1. Trimming took 6 bases from V and 5 from J; bases not matched to a gene: 7. The CDR3 sequence is 14 residues long. The germline V gene encodes CDR1 MDHEN and CDR2 SYDVKM. The CDR3 loop is CASRGGQPHQPQHF. The CDR3, as DNA: TGTGCCAGCAGGGGGGGACAGCCCCATCAGCCCCAGCATTTT. The complete variable domain, with remaining parts taken from reference TRBV28 and TRBJ1-5, reads DVKVTQSSRYLVKRTGEKVFLECVQDMDHENMFWYRQDPGLGLRLIYFSYDVKMKEKGDIPEGYSVSREKKERFSLILESASTNQTSMYLCASRGGQPHQPQHFGDGTRLSIL.

This clonotype was seen ten or more times. Compared with germline, one end of the junction differs, possibly owing to a read error. The chain combines TRBV7-9 with TRBJ1-4; D is unresolved. The CDR3 loop spans 14 amino acids. The V gene's germline CDR1 is SEHNR and CDR2 FQNEAQ (reference sequence). The CDR3 nucleotides read TGCGCCAGCAGCGGACCGCCGGGTAATGAAAAACTGTTTTTT. It translates to CASSGPPGNEKLFF.

This clonotype was counted between two and nine times. V and J are TRBV6-1 and TRBJ1-5; tentative D call: TRBD1 (6 bases). Trimming shortened V by 4 bases and J by 7 bases, and 14 bases separated the two germline ends. The germline V gene encodes CDR1 MNHNS and CDR2 SASEGT. This CDR3 is built from 14 residues. CDR3 amino acids: CASSGGQLIQPQHF. DNA of the CDR3: TGTGCCAGCAGTGGGGGGCAGCTTATACAGCCCCAGCATTTT.

CDR3 protein: CASRLAGVRDEQYF. The CDR3 DNA follows: TGTGCCAGCAGGCTAGCGGGAGTAAGAGACGAGCAGTACTTC. This rearrangement joins TRBV12-3 or TRBV12-4 to TRBJ2-7, with 10 bases identical to TRBD2. There are 14 residues in the CDR3. V trimming: 6 bases; J trimming: 5 bases; junction bases outside the gene matches: 7.

This clonotype was counted once. The V and J genes are TRBV28 and TRBJ2-5, with TRBD1 matching 7 bases. Germline assignment: CDR1 MDHEN and CDR2 SYDVKM. V lost 6 bases, J lost 4 bases, and 5 bases stayed unmatched. CDR3 size: 13 residues. In DNA, the CDR3 is TGTGCCAGCAGGATAGCAGGGGGAGAGACCCAGTACTTC. Its protein is CASRIAGGETQYF.